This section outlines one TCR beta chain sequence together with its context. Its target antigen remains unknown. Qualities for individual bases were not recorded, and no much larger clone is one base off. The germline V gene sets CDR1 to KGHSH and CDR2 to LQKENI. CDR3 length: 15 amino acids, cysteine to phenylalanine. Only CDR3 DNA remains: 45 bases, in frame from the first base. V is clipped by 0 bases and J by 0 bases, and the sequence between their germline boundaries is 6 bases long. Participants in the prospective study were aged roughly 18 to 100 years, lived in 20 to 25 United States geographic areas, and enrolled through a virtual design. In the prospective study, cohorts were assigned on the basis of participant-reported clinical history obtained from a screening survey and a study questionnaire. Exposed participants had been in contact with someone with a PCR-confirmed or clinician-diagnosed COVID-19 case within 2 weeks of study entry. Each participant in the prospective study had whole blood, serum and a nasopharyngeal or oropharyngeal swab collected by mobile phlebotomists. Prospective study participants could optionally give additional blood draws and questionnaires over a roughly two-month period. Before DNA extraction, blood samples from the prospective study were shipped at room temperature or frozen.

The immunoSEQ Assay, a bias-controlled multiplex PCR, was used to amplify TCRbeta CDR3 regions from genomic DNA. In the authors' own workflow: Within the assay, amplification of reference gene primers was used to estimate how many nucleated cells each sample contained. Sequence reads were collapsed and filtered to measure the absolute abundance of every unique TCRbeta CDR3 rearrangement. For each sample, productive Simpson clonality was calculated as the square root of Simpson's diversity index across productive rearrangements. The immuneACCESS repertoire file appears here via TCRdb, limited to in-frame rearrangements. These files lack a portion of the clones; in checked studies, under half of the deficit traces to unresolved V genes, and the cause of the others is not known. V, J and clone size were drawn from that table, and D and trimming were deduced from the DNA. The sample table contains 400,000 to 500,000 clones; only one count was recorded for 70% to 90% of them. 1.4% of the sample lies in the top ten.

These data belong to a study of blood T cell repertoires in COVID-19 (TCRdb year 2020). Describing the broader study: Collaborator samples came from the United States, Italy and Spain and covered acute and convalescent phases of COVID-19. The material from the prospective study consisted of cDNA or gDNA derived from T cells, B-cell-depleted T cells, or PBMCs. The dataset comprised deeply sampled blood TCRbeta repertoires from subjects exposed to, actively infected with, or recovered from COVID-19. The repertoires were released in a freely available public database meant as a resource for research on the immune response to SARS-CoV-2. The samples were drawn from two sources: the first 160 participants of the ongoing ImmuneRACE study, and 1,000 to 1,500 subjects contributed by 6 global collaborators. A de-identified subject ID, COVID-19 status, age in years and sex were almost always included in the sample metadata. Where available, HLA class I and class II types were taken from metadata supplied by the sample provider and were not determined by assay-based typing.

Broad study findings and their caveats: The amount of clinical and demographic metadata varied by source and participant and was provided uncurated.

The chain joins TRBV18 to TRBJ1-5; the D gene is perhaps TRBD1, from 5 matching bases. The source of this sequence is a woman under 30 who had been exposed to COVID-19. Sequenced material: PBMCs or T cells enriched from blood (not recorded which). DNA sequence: TGTGCCAGCTCACCACCGGACACTAGCAATCAGCCCCAGCATTTT. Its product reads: CASSPPDTSNQPQHF.